The 3 T cell receptor beta chains reported below all come from one sample, sequenced in a study of blood T cells in healthy people across ages. Sample-barcoded 5' priming and a J-beta primer mix drove a second PCR of about 6 to 11 cycles. TCRdb ran MiXCR on the 5' RACE reads and lists one entry per CDR3 protein. The table records about 640,000 distinct CDR3 sequences, roughly 31% of them present only once. Sequenced input: blood. Source of these receptors: a woman of 80 years or more in good health.

As regards this clonotype: The junction does not match germline at one end; this may be a read error. J is TRBJ2-7 and V is TRBV7-9; TRBD1 is a possible D gene (6 bases). Germline-derived CDR1 and CDR2 are SEHNR and FQNEAQ (reference sequence). The CDR3 runs to 14 residues. The CDR3 region has the DNA TGTGCCAGCAGCCCCAAAGGACAGAACTACAAGCAGTACTTC. It yields the protein CASSPKGQNYKQYF.

This clonotype was picked up many times. The rearrangement uses TRBV27 and TRBJ2-5; TRBD2 matches 12 bases. Germline loops: CDR1 MNHEY, CDR2 SMNVEV (reference sequence). Trimming took 6 bases from V and 4 from J; bases not matched to a gene: 12. The CDR3 extends over 17 amino acids. The CDR3 reads CASSRRLAGAVGETQYF. DNA for the CDR3: TGTGCCAGCAGCCGCCGACTAGCGGGGGCCGTGGGAGAGACCCAGTACTTC.

In DNA form, the CDR3 reads TGTGCCAGCAGCTTAGAAGGGACTAGCGGGAGGTTCGAGCAGTACTTC. Translated, it gives CASSLEGTSGRFEQYF. The genes are TRBV7-2 and TRBJ2-7, with 15 bases that match TRBD2. V lost 1 base, J lost 6 bases, and 4 bases stayed unmatched. Germline V gene sequence: CDR1 SGHTA, CDR2 FQGNSA. This CDR3 is built from 16 residues.